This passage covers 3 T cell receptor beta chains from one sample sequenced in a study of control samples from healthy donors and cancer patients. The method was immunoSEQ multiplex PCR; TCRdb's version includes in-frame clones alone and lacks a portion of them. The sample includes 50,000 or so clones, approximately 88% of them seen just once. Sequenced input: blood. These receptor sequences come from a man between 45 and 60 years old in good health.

The CDR3: CASSPPRWDREQFF. DNA for the CDR3: TGTGCCAGCAGCCCGCCGCGGTGGGACAGGGAGCAGTTCTTC. This rearrangement joins TRBV28 to TRBJ2-1, with 8 positions matching TRBD1. Germline loops: CDR1 MDHEN, CDR2 SYDVKM. The ends lost 6 bases at V and 10 bases at J; junction bases unmatched: 11. The CDR3 extends over 14 amino acids.

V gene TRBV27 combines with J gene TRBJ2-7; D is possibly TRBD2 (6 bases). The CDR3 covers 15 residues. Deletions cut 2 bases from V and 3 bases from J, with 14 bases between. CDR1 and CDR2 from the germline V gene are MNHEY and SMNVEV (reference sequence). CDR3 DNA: TGTGCCAGCAGTTTAAGCCCGCAGGGAGGCTACGAGCAGTACTTC. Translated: CASSLSPQGGYEQYF.

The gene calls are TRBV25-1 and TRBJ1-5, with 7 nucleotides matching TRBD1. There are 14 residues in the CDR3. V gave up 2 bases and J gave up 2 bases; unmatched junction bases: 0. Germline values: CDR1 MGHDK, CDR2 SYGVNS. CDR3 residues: CASSEGTGNQPQHF. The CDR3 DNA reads TGTGCCAGCAGTGAAGGGACAGGCAATCAGCCCCAGCATTTT.